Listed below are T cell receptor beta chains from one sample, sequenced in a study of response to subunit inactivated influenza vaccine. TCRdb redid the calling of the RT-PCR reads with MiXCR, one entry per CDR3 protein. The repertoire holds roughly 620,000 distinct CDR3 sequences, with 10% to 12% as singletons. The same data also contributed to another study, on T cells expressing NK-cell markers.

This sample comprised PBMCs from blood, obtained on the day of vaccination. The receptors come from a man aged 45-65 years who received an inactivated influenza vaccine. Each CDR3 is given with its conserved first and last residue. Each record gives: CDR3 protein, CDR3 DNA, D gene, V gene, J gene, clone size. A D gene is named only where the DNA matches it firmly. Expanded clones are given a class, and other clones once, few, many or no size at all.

CDR3: CASSYWTLTNTGELFF
DNA: TGTGCCAGCAGTTACTGGACGCTTACGAACACCGGGGAGCTGTTTTTT
D: .
V: TRBV6-2/TRBV6-3
J: TRBJ2-2
size: .

CDR3: CASSLVGGSSKNIQYF
DNA: TGTGCCAGCAGCTTGGTCGGGGGCTCATCCAAAAACATTCAGTACTTC
D: .
V: TRBV7-2
J: TRBJ2-4
size: .

CDR3: CASTVTRDPSYEQYF
DNA: TGTGCCAGCACTGTGACCAGGGATCCCTCCTACGAGCAGTACTTC
D: .
V: TRBV6-1
J: TRBJ2-7
size: many

CDR3: CASSKEEASGELFF
DNA: TGTGCCAGCAGTAAGGAGGAGGCTTCCGGGGAGCTGTTTTTT
D: .
V: TRBV2
J: TRBJ2-2
size: .

CDR3: CATSRNLDVGSYNEQFF
DNA: TGTGCCACCAGCAGGAATTTGGATGTTGGCTCCTACAATGAGCAGTTCTTC
D: .
V: TRBV15
J: TRBJ2-1
size: few

CDR3: CASSFNLEQFF
DNA: TGTGCCAGCAGCTTCAACCTTGAGCAGTTCTTC
D: .
V: TRBV7-2
J: TRBJ2-1
size: .

CDR3: CASSPRSPEGELFF
DNA: TGTGCCAGCAGCCCCCGTTCACCGGAGGGGGAGCTGTTTTTT
D: .
V: TRBV7-2
J: TRBJ2-2
size: few

CDR3: CATARDVTGELFF
DNA: TGTGCCACCGCCAGGGATGTAACCGGGGAGCTGTTTTTT
D: .
V: TRBV24-1
J: TRBJ2-2
size: .

CDR3: CSARPRDSTSYEQYF
DNA: TGCAGTGCTAGACCCCGGGACAGTACTTCCTACGAGCAGTACTTC
D: TRBD1
V: TRBV20-1
J: TRBJ2-7
size: .

CDR3: CASSERAAYSNQPQHF
DNA: TGTGCCAGCAGTGAGAGGGCAGCCTATAGCAATCAGCCCCAGCATTTT
D: .
V: TRBV2
J: TRBJ1-5
size: few

CDR3: CASSFGPAGATYEQYF
DNA: TGTGCCAGCAGTTTTGGTCCGGCAGGGGCTACCTACGAGCAGTACTTC
D: .
V: TRBV12-3/TRBV12-4
J: TRBJ2-7
size: .

CDR3: CASSSDRGSDEQYF
DNA: TGTGCCAGCAGCTCGGACAGGGGGAGCGACGAGCAGTACTTC
D: TRBD1
V: TRBV7-9
J: TRBJ2-7
size: many

CDR3: CSAKTGTPYNEKLFF
DNA: TGCAGCGCTAAAACCGGGACACCATATAATGAAAAACTGTTTTTT
D: .
V: TRBV29-1
J: TRBJ1-4
size: few

CDR3: CSVALMDTGLTGELFF
DNA: TGCAGCGTTGCCCTGATGGACACTGGTTTGACCGGGGAGCTGTTTTTT
D: .
V: TRBV29-1
J: TRBJ2-2
size: few

CDR3: CATSRGLGETQYF
DNA: TGTGCCACTAGCAGGGGGCTAGGAGAGACCCAGTACTTC
D: TRBD1
V: TRBV7-2
J: TRBJ2-5
size: few

CDR3: CAWSPWGPQGAYGYTF
DNA: TGTGCCTGGAGCCCTTGGGGGCCTCAGGGGGCCTATGGCTACACCTTC
D: TRBD1
V: TRBV30
J: TRBJ1-2
size: .

CDR3: CASSLVHDSYEQYF
DNA: TGTGCCAGCAGTTTAGTTCACGATTCCTACGAGCAGTACTTC
D: .
V: TRBV27
J: TRBJ2-7
size: many

CDR3: CASSESSIQETQYF
DNA: TGTGCCAGCAGTGAAAGCAGTATCCAAGAGACCCAGTACTTC
D: .
V: TRBV2
J: TRBJ2-5
size: few

CDR3: CASRGVGEYGYTF
DNA: TGTGCCAGCAGAGGGGTGGGGGAGTATGGCTACACCTTC
D: .
V: TRBV12-3/TRBV12-4
J: TRBJ1-2
size: .

CDR3: CASSSRTVYEQFF
DNA: TGTGCCAGCAGCTCACGGACCGTATATGAGCAGTTCTTC
D: .
V: TRBV7-2
J: TRBJ2-1
size: .

CDR3: CASSLELDPYNEQFF
DNA: TGTGCCAGCAGCTTAGAACTAGATCCCTACAATGAGCAGTTCTTC
D: .
V: TRBV11-2
J: TRBJ2-1
size: .

CDR3: CASREQGSNYGYTF
DNA: TGTGCCAGCAGGGAACAGGGGTCTAACTATGGCTACACCTTC
D: TRBD1
V: TRBV5-4
J: TRBJ1-2
size: few

CDR3: CASTLGREGANVLTF
DNA: TGTGCCAGCACCCTGGGAAGGGAAGGGGCCAACGTCCTGACTTTC
D: .
V: TRBV5-6
J: TRBJ2-6
size: few

CDR3: CASSSRMTDTQYF
DNA: TGTGCCAGCAGTTCCCGGATGACAGATACGCAGTATTTT
D: .
V: TRBV27
J: TRBJ2-3
size: few

CDR3: CASSAGNTIYF
DNA: TGTGCCAGCAGCGCCGGAAACACCATATATTTT
D: .
V: TRBV2
J: TRBJ1-3
size: .

CDR3: CASSGEGPPQHF
DNA: TGTGCCAGCAGTGGGGAGGGCCCGCCCCAGCATTTT
D: .
V: TRBV6-4
J: TRBJ1-5
size: .

CDR3: CASSLGRGGGNTEAFF
DNA: TGTGCCAGCAGCTTAGGGCGCGGAGGGGGGAACACTGAAGCTTTCTTT
D: .
V: TRBV13
J: TRBJ1-1
size: few

CDR3: CASSGPGLTGIGQYF
DNA: TGCGCCAGCAGTGGGCCGGGACTGACCGGGATTGGGCAGTACTTC
D: .
V: TRBV10-2
J: TRBJ2-7
size: .

CDR3: CASSKLAGAPDTQYF
DNA: TGCGCCAGCTCCAAACTAGCGGGAGCTCCAGATACGCAGTATTTT
D: TRBD2
V: TRBV5-1
J: TRBJ2-3
size: many

CDR3: CASSLVLIGIETQYF
DNA: TGTGCCAGCAGCTTAGTTTTAATCGGTATTGAGACCCAGTACTTC
D: .
V: TRBV11-2
J: TRBJ2-5
size: few

CDR3: CASSLIPGGPISEQYF
DNA: TGTGCCAGCAGTTTAATACCAGGAGGGCCGATTTCCGAGCAGTACTTC
D: .
V: TRBV12-3/TRBV12-4
J: TRBJ2-7
size: .

CDR3: CATSDFSQGAGNEQFF
DNA: TGTGCCACCAGTGATTTTTCGCAGGGGGCCGGCAATGAGCAGTTCTTC
D: TRBD1
V: TRBV24-1
J: TRBJ2-1
size: few

CDR3: CAVNTEAYEQYF
DNA: TGTGCCGTAAACACAGAGGCCTACGAGCAGTACTTC
D: .
V: TRBV10-3
J: TRBJ2-7
size: .

CDR3: CASSLLPYTDTQYF
DNA: TGTGCCAGCAGTTTGCTTCCCTACACAGATACGCAGTATTTT
D: .
V: TRBV12-3/TRBV12-4
J: TRBJ2-3
size: few

CDR3: CASSYKAGAEAFF
DNA: TGTGCCAGCAGTTATAAGGCGGGGGCTGAAGCTTTCTTT
D: .
V: TRBV12-3/TRBV12-4
J: TRBJ1-1
size: .

CDR3: CASRKTAGEGTQYF
DNA: TGTGCCAGCAGGAAGACGGCGGGAGAGGGTACGCAGTATTTT
D: TRBD2
V: TRBV6-2/TRBV6-3
J: TRBJ2-3
size: .

CDR3: CASSITGTSTPYF
DNA: TGTGCCAGCAGTATAACCGGGACTTCAACCCCCTACTTC
D: .
V: TRBV28
J: TRBJ2-5
size: few

CDR3: CASSYSANVGGYTF
DNA: TGTGCCAGCAGTTACTCCGCCAATGTCGGTGGCTACACCTTC
D: .
V: TRBV6-5
J: TRBJ1-2
size: few

CDR3: CSARGPAASYNEQFF
DNA: TGCAGTGCTAGAGGGCCAGCGGCGAGCTACAATGAGCAGTTCTTC
D: .
V: TRBV20-1
J: TRBJ2-1
size: .

CDR3: CASSHLGADSGANVLTF
DNA: TGTGCCAGCAGCCACCTCGGAGCGGACTCTGGGGCCAACGTCCTGACTTTC
D: .
V: TRBV6-2/TRBV6-3
J: TRBJ2-6
size: .

CDR3: CASSQDRGRGETQYF
DNA: TGTGCCAGCAGCCAAGATCGGGGCAGGGGCGAGACCCAGTACTTC
D: .
V: TRBV3-1
J: TRBJ2-5
size: few

CDR3: CASSEGPGQGLREQYF
DNA: TGTGCCAGCAGTGAAGGGCCGGGACAGGGTCTTCGCGAGCAGTACTTC
D: TRBD1
V: TRBV2
J: TRBJ2-7
size: .

CDR3: CASSTGQGNGNYGYTF
DNA: TGTGCCAGTAGTACGGGACAGGGCAACGGTAACTATGGCTACACCTTC
D: TRBD1
V: TRBV19
J: TRBJ1-2
size: few

CDR3: CAWNYLGGNTEAFF
DNA: TGTGCCTGGAACTACCTGGGGGGGAACACTGAAGCTTTCTTT
D: .
V: TRBV30
J: TRBJ1-1
size: few

CDR3: CSVEGLAGGPLTDTQYF
DNA: TGCAGCGTAGAAGGACTAGCGGGAGGGCCTCTCACAGATACGCAGTATTTT
D: TRBD2
V: TRBV29-1
J: TRBJ2-3
size: few

CDR3: CASSLLGLAGRETQYF
DNA: TGTGCCAGCAGCTTACTTGGACTAGCGGGTAGAGAGACCCAGTACTTC
D: TRBD2
V: TRBV7-6
J: TRBJ2-5
size: few